Sequencing of this TCR beta chain was carried out in a study of control samples from healthy donors and cancer patients. Measured with immunoSEQ multiplex PCR; TCRdb has only the in-frame clones, and not every one. This sample has 150,000 or so clones, with roughly 89% found just once. Losses at the gene ends were 1 base for V and 7 bases for J; bases not matched to a gene: 3. The CDR3 totals 15 residues. Germline CDR1 is LGHNA and CDR2 is YSLEER. The sequenced sample was blood. This rearrangement joins TRBV4-3 to TRBJ1-5; 11 bases are a match to TRBD1. The receptor comes from a man between 18 and 35 years old in good health. CDR3 DNA: TGCGCCAGCAGCCAAGGGACAGGGGGCGAACAGCCCCAGCATTTT. Its protein product is CASSQGTGGEQPQHF.